Below, one T cell receptor (beta chain) is given with its context. This table comes from immunoSEQ multiplex PCR, and its TCRdb copy is limited to in-frame clones, with some not included. The sample shows roughly 230,000 clones, roughly 84% of them seen only once. These data belong to a study of blood T cell repertoires in COVID-19. Germline assignment: CDR1 SGHRS and CDR2 YFSETQ. V lost 4 bases, J lost 4 bases, and 8 bases stayed unmatched. CDR3 length: 14 residues. Adults between roughly 18 and 90 years of age took part from 24 US areas. The recovered donors of Cohort 3 showed two negative PCRs, clearance, or symptom resolution.

Sequenced material: PBMCs or T cells enriched from blood (not recorded which). The receptor comes from a man aged 50-59 years who had recovered from COVID-19. The chain is built from TRBV5-1 and TRBJ2-7; 7 bases agree with TRBD1. The CDR3 DNA is TGCGCCAGCAGCCCGGGACAGCTGCTATACGAGCAGTACTTC. As protein: CASSPGQLLYEQYF.